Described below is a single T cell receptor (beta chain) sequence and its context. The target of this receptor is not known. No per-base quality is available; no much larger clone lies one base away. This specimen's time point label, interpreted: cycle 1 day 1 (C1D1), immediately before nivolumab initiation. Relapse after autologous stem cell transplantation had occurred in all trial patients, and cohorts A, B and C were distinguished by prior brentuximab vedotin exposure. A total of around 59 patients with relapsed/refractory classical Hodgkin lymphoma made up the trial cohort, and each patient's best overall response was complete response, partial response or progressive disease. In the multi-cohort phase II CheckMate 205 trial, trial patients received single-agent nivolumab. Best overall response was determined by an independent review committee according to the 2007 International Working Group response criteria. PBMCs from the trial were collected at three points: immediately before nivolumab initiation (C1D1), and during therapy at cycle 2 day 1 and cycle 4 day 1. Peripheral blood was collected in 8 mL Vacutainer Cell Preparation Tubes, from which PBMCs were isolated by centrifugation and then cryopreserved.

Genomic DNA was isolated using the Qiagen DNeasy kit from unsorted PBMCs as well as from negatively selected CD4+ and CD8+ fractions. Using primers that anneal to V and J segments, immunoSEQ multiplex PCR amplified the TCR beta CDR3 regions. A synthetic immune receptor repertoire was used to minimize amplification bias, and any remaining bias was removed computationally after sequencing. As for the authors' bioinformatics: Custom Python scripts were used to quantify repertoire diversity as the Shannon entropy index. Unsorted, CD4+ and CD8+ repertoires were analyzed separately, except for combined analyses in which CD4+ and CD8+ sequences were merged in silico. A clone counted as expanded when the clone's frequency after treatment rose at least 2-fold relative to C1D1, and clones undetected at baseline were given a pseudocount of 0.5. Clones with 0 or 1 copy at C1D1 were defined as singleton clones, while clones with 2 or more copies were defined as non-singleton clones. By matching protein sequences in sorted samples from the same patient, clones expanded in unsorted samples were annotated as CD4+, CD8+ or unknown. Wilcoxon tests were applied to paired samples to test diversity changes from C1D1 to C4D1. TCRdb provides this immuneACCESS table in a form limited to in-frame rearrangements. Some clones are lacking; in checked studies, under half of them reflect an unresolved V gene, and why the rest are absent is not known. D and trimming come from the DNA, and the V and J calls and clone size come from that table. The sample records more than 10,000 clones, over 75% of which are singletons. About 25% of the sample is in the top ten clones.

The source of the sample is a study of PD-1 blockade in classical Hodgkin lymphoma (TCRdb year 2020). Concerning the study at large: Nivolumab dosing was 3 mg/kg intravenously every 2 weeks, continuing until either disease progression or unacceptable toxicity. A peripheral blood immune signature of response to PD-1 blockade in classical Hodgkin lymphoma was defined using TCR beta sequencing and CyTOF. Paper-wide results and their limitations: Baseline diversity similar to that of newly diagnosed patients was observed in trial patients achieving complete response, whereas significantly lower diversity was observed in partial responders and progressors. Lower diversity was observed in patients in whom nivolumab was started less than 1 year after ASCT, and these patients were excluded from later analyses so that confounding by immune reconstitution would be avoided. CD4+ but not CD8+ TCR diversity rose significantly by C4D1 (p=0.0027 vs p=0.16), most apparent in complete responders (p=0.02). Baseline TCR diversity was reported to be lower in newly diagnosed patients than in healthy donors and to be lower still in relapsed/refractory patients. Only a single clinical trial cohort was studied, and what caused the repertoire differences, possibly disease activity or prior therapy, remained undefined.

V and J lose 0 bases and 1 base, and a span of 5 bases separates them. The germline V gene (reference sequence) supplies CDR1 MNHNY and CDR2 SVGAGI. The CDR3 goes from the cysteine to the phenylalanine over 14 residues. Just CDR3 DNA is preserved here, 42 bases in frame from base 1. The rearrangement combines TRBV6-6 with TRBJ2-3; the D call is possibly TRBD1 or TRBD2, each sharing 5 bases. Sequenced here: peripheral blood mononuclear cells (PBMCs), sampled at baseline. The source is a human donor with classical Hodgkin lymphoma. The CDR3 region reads CASSYSGGTDTQYF. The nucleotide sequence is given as TGTGCCAGCAGTTACTCGGGGGGCACAGATACGCAGTATTTT.